These 6 T cell receptor beta chains share one sample of origin, sequenced in a study of neurological immune-mediated disorders (dated by TCRdb to between 2017 and 2020). Library preparation used 5' RACE. The reads were generated on an Illumina HiSeq 2500. TCRdb's own reprocessing of the public reads used fastp at Q25 and MiXCR and kept productive beta chains. Every CDR3 protein is listed once, alongside the most common genes and DNA of its rows. For this sample the table gives approximately 70,000 distinct CDR3 sequences, of which 3.5% to 5% were detected only once. The leading ten clones occupy approximately 1.3% of the sample. Sequencing was performed on PBMCs. Source of these receptors: a young man with multiple sclerosis.

This clonotype was detected many times. The chain joins TRBV9 to TRBJ2-7, with D possibly matching TRBD1 (6 bases). V was trimmed by 2 bases and J by 3 bases, leaving 12 bases between them. This CDR3 region has 14 residues. The germline gives CDR1 SGDLS, CDR2 YYNGEE. The CDR3 bases are TGTGCCAGCAGCGTGTCCATAGGGGGCTACGAGCAGTACTTC. Amino acids: CASSVSIGGYEQYF.

This clonotype appeared many times. The chain combines TRBV7-9 with TRBJ1-2, with unresolved D. Germline V gene sequence: CDR1 SEHNR, CDR2 FQNEAQ (reference sequence). The CDR3 length is 15 residues. Trimming pared 0 bases from V and 4 bases from J, leaving 12 bases between. CDR3 loop: CASSLAGSSGYGYTF. The CDR3 DNA reads TGTGCCAGCAGCTTAGCGGGGAGTTCTGGCTATGGCTACACCTTC.

This clonotype showed up many times. This rearrangement joins TRBV27 to TRBJ2-1; D call uncertain. In germline, CDR1 is MNHEY, CDR2 SMNVEV (reference sequence). There are 13 residues in the CDR3. Trimming cost V 4 bases and J 9 bases, with 13 bases left between them. CDR3 in amino acids: CASSSHKSLEQFF. In DNA, the CDR3 is TGTGCCAGCAGTTCCCATAAAAGCCTTGAGCAGTTCTTC.

This clonotype was detected ten times or more. The gene calls are TRBV20-1 and TRBJ2-3, with TRBD2 identical over 12 bases. Germline V lookup: CDR1 DFQATT, CDR2 SNEGSKA (reference sequence). Trimming took 3 bases from V and 6 from J; bases not matched to a gene: 7. The CDR3 contains 15 residues. Here the CDR3 reads CSASRLAGDFDTQYF. The CDR3 coding sequence is TGCAGTGCTAGTCGACTAGCGGGGGATTTCGATACGCAGTATTTT.

This clonotype occurred many times. The chain recombines TRBV12-3 or TRBV12-4 with TRBJ2-1, with TRBD2 matching 7 bases. The ends lost 0 bases at V and 5 bases at J; junction bases unmatched: 1. The length of the CDR3 is 14 residues. CDR3 coding DNA: TGTGCCAGCAGTTTAGCGGGGGGGAACAATGAGCAGTTCTTC. Protein product: CASSLAGGNNEQFF.

This clonotype was seen at least ten times. The V gene is TRBV20-1, the J gene TRBJ2-1; D may correspond to TRBD1 or TRBD2 (6 bases each). Deletions cut 6 bases from V and 4 bases from J, with 19 bases between. The germline V gene encodes CDR1 DFQATT and CDR2 SNEGSKA (reference sequence). The CDR3 has 15 residues. The CDR3 bases are TGCAGTGCCCTCGAACAGGGAGGCGGGTACAATGAGCAGTTCTTC. This encodes CSALEQGGGYNEQFF.